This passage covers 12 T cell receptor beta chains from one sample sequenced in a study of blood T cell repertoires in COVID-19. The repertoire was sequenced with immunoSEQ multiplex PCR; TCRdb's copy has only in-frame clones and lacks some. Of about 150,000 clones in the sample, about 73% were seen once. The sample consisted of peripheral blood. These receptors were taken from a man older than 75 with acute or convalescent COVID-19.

This CDR3 reads CASSERGKLNEKLFF. CDR3 sequence (DNA): TGCGCCAGCAGTGAGAGGGGGAAACTGAATGAAAAACTGTTTTTT. This chain connects TRBV10-1 to TRBJ1-4, with D maybe TRBD1 (6 bases). V was pared by 2 bases and J by 5 bases, with 12 bases between. The CDR3 extends over 15 amino acids. Germline V CDR1 and CDR2: WNHNN, SYGVQD (reference sequence).

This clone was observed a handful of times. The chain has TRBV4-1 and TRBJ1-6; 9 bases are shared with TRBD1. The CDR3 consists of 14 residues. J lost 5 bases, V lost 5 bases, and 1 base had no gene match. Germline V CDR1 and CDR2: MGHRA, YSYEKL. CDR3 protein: CASSWDRDNSPLHF. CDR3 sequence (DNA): TGCGCCAGCAGCTGGGACAGGGATAATTCACCCCTCCACTTT.

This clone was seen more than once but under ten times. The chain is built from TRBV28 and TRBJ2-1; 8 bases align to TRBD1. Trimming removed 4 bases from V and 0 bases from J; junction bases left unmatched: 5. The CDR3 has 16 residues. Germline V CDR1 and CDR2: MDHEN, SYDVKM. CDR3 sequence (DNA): TGTGCCAGCAGTTCAACCACAGGGGGCTCCTACAATGAGCAGTTCTTC. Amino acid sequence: CASSSTTGGSYNEQFF.

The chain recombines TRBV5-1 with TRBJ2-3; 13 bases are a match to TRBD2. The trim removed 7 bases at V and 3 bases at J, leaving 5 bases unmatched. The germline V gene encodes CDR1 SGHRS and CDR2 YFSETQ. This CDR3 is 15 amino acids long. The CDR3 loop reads CASLRGLAGTDTQYF. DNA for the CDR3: TGCGCCAGCCTAAGGGGACTAGCGGGGACAGATACGCAGTATTTT. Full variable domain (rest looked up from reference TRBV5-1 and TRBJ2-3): KAGVTQTPRYLIKTRGQQVTLSCSPISGHRSVSWYQQTPGQGLQFLFEYFSETQRNKGNFPGRFSGRQFSNSRSEMNVSTLELGDSALYLCASLRGLAGTDTQYFGPGTRLTVL.

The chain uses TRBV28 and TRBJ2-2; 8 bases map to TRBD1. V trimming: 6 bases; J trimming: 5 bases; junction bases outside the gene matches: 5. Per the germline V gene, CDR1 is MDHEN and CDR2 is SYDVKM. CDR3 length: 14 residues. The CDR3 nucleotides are TGTGCCAGCAGCGGGACAGGAGGAACCGGGGAGCTGTTTTTT. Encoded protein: CASSGTGGTGELFF.

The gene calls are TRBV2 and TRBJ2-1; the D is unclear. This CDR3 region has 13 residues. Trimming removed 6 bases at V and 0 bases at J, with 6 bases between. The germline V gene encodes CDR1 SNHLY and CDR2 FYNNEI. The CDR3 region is CASRTGSYNEQFF. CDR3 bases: TGTGCCAGCAGGACGGGCTCCTACAATGAGCAGTTCTTC.

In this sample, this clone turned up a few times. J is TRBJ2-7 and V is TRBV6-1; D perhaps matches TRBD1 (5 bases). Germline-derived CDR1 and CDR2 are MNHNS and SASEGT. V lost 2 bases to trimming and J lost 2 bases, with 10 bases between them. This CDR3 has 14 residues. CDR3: CASSELTVPYEQYV. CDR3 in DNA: TGTGCCAGCAGTGAATTGACAGTCCCCTACGAGCAGTACGTC.

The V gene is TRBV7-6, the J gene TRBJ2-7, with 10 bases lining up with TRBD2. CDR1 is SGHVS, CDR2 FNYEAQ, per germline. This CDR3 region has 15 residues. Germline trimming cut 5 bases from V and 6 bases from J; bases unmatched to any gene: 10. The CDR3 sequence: CASSPQAGGPFEQYF. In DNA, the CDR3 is TGTGCCAGCAGCCCACAAGCGGGGGGGCCGTTCGAGCAGTACTTC.

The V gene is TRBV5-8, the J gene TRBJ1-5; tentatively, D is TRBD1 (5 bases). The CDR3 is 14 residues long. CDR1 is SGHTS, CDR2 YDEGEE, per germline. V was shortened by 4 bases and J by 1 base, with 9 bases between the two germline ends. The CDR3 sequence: CASSRRGSNQPQHF. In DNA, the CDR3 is TGTGCCAGCAGCAGGAGGGGCAGCAATCAGCCCCAGCATTTT. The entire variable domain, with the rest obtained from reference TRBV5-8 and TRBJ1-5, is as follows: EAGVTQSPTHLIKTRGQQATLRCSPISGHTSVYWYQQALGLGLQFLLWYDEGEERNRGNFPPRFSGRQFPNYSSELNVNALELEDSALYLCASSRRGSNQPQHFGDGTRLSIL.

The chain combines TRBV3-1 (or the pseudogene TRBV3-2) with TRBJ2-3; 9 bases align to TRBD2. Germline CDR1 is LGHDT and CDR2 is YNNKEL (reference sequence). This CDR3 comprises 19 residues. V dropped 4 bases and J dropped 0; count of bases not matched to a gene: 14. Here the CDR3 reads CASSPRRRTSDPSTDTQYF. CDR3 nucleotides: TGTGCCAGCAGCCCACGTCGGCGGACTAGCGATCCTAGCACAGATACGCAGTATTTT.

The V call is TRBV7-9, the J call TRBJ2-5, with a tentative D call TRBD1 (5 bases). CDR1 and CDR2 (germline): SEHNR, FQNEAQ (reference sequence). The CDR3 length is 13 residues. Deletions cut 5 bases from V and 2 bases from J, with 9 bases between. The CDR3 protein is CASSRQPQETQYF. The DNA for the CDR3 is TGTGCCAGCAGCCGACAGCCACAAGAGACCCAGTACTTC.

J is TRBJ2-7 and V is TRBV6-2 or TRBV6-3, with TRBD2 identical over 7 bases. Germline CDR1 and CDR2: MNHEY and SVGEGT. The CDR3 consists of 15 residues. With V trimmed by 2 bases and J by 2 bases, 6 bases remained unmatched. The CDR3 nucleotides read TGTGCCAGCAGTTACAGAGGAGCGGGGCCCTACGAGCAGTACTTC. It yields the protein CASSYRGAGPYEQYF.